Listed below are T cell receptor beta chains from one sample, sequenced in a study of early T cells in non-severe SARS-CoV-2 infection. A single record per CDR3 protein comes from TCRdb applying MiXCR to the 5' RACE reads. The sample has tens of thousands of distinct CDR3 sequences; approximately 13% are singletons. The sample consisted of whole blood. The receptors stem from an adult who was a healthcare worker with PCR-confirmed SARS-CoV-2 infection or an uninfected control (not recorded which). CDR3s include the opening cysteine and the closing phenylalanine or tryptophan. The order of the fields is clone size, D gene, V gene, J gene, CDR3 DNA, CDR3 protein. The D gene is left open where the match is weak. Size is omitted from some rows. Given values are once, few, many or a class for expanded clones.

few	.	TRBV6-6	TRBJ1-3	TGTGCCAGCAGTTCCCAAGGACAGCGAGCGTCTGGAAACACCATATATTTT	CASSSQGQRASGNTIYF
many	.	TRBV11-1	TRBJ2-2	TGTGCCAGCAGCCCATGGGACACCGGGGAGCTGTTTTTT	CASSPWDTGELFF
few	.	TRBV4-3	TRBJ2-7	TGCGCCAGCAGCCAGGGCCTTCGGGGCACTACGTGGGAGCAGTACTTC	CASSQGLRGTTWEQYF
many	.	TRBV6-1	TRBJ2-2	TGTGCCAGCAGTCCCGATACCGGGGAGCTGTTTTTT	CASSPDTGELFF
many	TRBD2	TRBV19	TRBJ2-7	TGTGCCAGTGGGCTTCGCGGGAGTGATGGGTACGAGCAGTACTTC	CASGLRGSDGYEQYF
few	.	TRBV6-5	TRBJ1-4	TGTGCCAGCATGGATGTGCGTGAAAAACTGTTTTTT	CASMDVREKLFF
.	.	TRBV11-1	TRBJ2-7	TGTGCCAGCAGCTTACAGCGGAGTTACGAGCAGTACTTC	CASSLQRSYEQYF
.	.	TRBV24-1	TRBJ2-1	TGTGCCACCAGTGATTGGGGGACTCCGGGGAATGAGCAGTTCTTC	CATSDWGTPGNEQFF
many	.	TRBV6-6	TRBJ2-3	TGTGCCAGCAGTCCTAGCACAGATACGCAGTATTTT	CASSPSTDTQYF
.	.	TRBV14	TRBJ1-1	TGTGCCAGCAGCCAAGATATCATTGGGGGAGCTTTCTTT	CASSQDIIGGAFF
.	TRBD1	TRBV7-2	TRBJ1-4	TGTGCCAGCAGCCCGACAGGGTTCACTAATGAAAAACTGTTTTTT	CASSPTGFTNEKLFF
.	TRBD2	TRBV7-9	TRBJ2-1	TGTGCCTCTTACGGGGGACTAGCGACTAATGAGCAGTTCTTC	CASYGGLATNEQFF
.	.	TRBV29-1	TRBJ2-1	TGCAGCGCGAGGGAGTCTCGGCAGTTCTTC	CSARESRQFF
many	.	TRBV7-9	TRBJ2-7	TGTGCCAGCAGCTTGGCCCTCTGGCCAGAGCAGTACTTC	CASSLALWPEQYF
many	.	TRBV6-2/TRBV6-3	TRBJ2-1	TGTGCCAGCAGTTACCCCGATGAGCAGTTCTTC	CASSYPDEQFF
large	.	TRBV28	TRBJ2-7	TGTGCCAGCGCCAAGGGTTACGAGCAGTACTTC	CASAKGYEQYF
many	.	TRBV7-2	TRBJ2-3	TGTGCCAGCAGCTTATCCTTGGCCCTGACAGATACGCAGTATTTT	CASSLSLALTDTQYF
many	.	TRBV5-1	TRBJ2-3	TGCGCCAGCAGAGGGCTCACAGATACGCAGTATTTT	CASRGLTDTQYF
many	.	TRBV11-1	TRBJ2-7	TGTGCCAGCAGCCTTAGGGGGGACCCCTACGAGCAGTACTTC	CASSLRGDPYEQYF
many	.	TRBV28	TRBJ1-5	TGTGCCAGCGTTCCAGGGGTCGGTCAGCCCCAGCATTTT	CASVPGVGQPQHF
.	.	TRBV2	TRBJ2-1	TGTGCCAGCAGTGAAGCGATTTCTGGTGGGAGAGGTGCTGAGCAGTTCTTC	CASSEAISGGRGAEQFF
.	.	TRBV28	TRBJ1-1	TGTGCCAGCAGTTCCTCAGCGGGGTCCGCTGAAGCTTTCTTT	CASSSSAGSAEAFF
.	.	TRBV28	TRBJ2-7	TGTGCCACCCGGGGTAGCTTTAACGAGCAGTACTTC	CATRGSFNEQYF
few	.	TRBV6-5	TRBJ2-2	TGTGCCAGCACCGTAGGCTCCGGGGAGCTGTTTTTT	CASTVGSGELFF
many	.	TRBV6-5	TRBJ2-2	TGTGCCAGCAGTTACTCGCTGCCCGGGGAGCTGTTTTTT	CASSYSLPGELFF
many	TRBD2	TRBV28	TRBJ2-1	TGTGCCAGCAGTTCCCTAGCGGGAGTAACCAATGAGCAGTTCTTC	CASSSLAGVTNEQFF
few	.	TRBV3-1	TRBJ2-7	TGTGCCAGCAGCCAAGATGTTACAGGCTACGAGCAGTACTTC	CASSQDVTGYEQYF
.	TRBD2	TRBV29-1	TRBJ2-3	TGCAGCGTTGCTTCTAGCGGGATTTTACCAGATACGCAGTATTTT	CSVASSGILPDTQYF
few	TRBD2	TRBV27	TRBJ2-1	TGTGCCAGCAGTTTTCTAGCGGGCCCAAGCTCCTACAATGAGCAGTTCTTC	CASSFLAGPSSYNEQFF
many	.	TRBV19	TRBJ2-1	TGTGCCAGTAGTATCATGAGGGGTTCCTACAATGAGCAGTTCTTC	CASSIMRGSYNEQFF
few	TRBD1	TRBV6-1	TRBJ1-2	TGTGCCAGCAGGAGGGACAGATTGGACGGCTACACCTTC	CASRRDRLDGYTF
few	TRBD2	TRBV5-6	TRBJ2-3	TGTGCCAGCAGCTTGACTAGCGGGAGGAAAGATACGCAGTATTTT	CASSLTSGRKDTQYF
.	.	TRBV5-4	TRBJ2-7	TGTGCCAGCAGCTCTGCCGAGCAGGGAGGCTACGAGCAGTACTTC	CASSSAEQGGYEQYF
.	.	TRBV5-1	TRBJ2-4	TGCGCCAGCAGCCCCCACCAAGTGCTGGGGAACATTCAGTACTTC	CASSPHQVLGNIQYF
many	.	TRBV7-9	TRBJ2-5	TGTGCCAGCAGCTTAGCTGGAGAGACCCAGTACTTC	CASSLAGETQYF
few	.	TRBV5-1	TRBJ1-5	TGCGCCAGCAGCCTCGCCGGGGGGCAGCCCCAGCATTTT	CASSLAGGQPQHF
.	.	TRBV15	TRBJ2-5	TGTGCCACCAGCAGAGTGAGGACAGAAGAGACCCAGTACTTC	CATSRVRTEETQYF
.	.	TRBV7-2	TRBJ2-5	TGTGCCAGCAGCTTAGCGTCGCGTCAAGAGACCCAGTACTTC	CASSLASRQETQYF
few	.	TRBV11-2	TRBJ2-1	TGTGCCAGCAGCCTTAGCCCGTCACACAATGAGCAGTTCTTC	CASSLSPSHNEQFF
many	.	TRBV5-5	TRBJ1-1	TGTGCCAGCAGCTTGGGGACAGCGAACACTGAAGCTTTCTTT	CASSLGTANTEAFF
many	TRBD1	TRBV27	TRBJ1-1	TGTGCCAGCAGTTCGGACAGGGGAGCCCCTGAAGCTTTCTTT	CASSSDRGAPEAFF
.	.	TRBV7-9	TRBJ1-1	TGTGCCAGCAGCTTAGATAGGGAAGCTTTCTTT	CASSLDREAFF
many	TRBD1	TRBV25-1	TRBJ2-5	TGTGCCAGCAGTGGAGACAGGGGGAGACAAGAGACCCAGTACTTC	CASSGDRGRQETQYF
few	.	TRBV7-9	TRBJ2-3	TGTGCCAGCAGCTTAAGCGGTGGAAGCACAGATACGCAGTATTTT	CASSLSGGSTDTQYF
.	.	TRBV27	TRBJ2-1	TGTGCCAGCAGTTTTCTAGCCCATGAGCAGTTCTTC	CASSFLAHEQFF
.	TRBD2	TRBV7-9	TRBJ2-1	TGTGCCAGCAGCTTACTAGCGGGAGTGGGAAATGAGCAGTTCTTC	CASSLLAGVGNEQFF
.	TRBD2	TRBV11-1	TRBJ2-3	TGTGCCAGCAGCCGTCGTACTAGCGTTACTGGCACAGATACGCAGTATTTT	CASSRRTSVTGTDTQYF
many	TRBD2	TRBV19	TRBJ2-1	TGTGCCAGTAGTATAGCGGGGGGTGAGCAGTTCTTC	CASSIAGGEQFF